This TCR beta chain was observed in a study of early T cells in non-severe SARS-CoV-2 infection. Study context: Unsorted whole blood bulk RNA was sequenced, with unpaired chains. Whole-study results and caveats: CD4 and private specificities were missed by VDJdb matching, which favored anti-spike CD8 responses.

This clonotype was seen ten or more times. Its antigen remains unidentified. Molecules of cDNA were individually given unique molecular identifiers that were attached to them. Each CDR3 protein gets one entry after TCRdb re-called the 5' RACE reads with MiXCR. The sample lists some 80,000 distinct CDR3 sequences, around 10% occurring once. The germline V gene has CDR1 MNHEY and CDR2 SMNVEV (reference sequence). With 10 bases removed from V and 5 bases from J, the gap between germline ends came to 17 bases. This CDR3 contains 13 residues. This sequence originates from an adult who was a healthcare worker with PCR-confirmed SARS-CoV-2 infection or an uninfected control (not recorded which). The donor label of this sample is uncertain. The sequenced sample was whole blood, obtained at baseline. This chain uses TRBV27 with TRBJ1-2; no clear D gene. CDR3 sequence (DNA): TGTGCCACGGTCTTCTCCCCGAAGTATGGCTACACCTTC. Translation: CATVFSPKYGYTF.